Each of the 7 T cell receptor beta chains below was sequenced from the same sample in a study of blood T cell repertoires in COVID-19. Using immunoSEQ multiplex PCR, the repertoire was profiled, and TCRdb retains in-frame clones only, with some absent. This table holds hundreds of thousands of clones, roughly 85% found once. The sample taken for sequencing was PBMCs or T cells enriched from blood (not recorded which). The receptors derive from a woman between 40 and 50 years old with acute COVID-19.

This clone was seen just once. V and J are TRBV28 and TRBJ2-5; the match to TRBD2 covers 10 bases. V trimming: 6 bases; J trimming: 1 base; junction bases outside the gene matches: 5. The germline gives CDR1 MDHEN, CDR2 SYDVKM. The CDR3 consists of 15 residues. The CDR3 bases are TGTGCCAGCAGCCCTAGCGGGAGCTCCCAAGAGACCCAGTACTTC. As protein: CASSPSGSSQETQYF.

The chain joins TRBV2 to TRBJ1-1, with 7 bases fitting TRBD1. CDR3 length: 15 residues. Unmatched junction bases numbered 9, after V lost 4 bases and J lost 4 bases. Germline V gives CDR1 SNHLY, CDR2 FYNNEI. This CDR3 reads CASSARQGVGTEAFF. The CDR3 nucleotides read TGTGCCAGCAGTGCCCGACAGGGAGTGGGCACTGAAGCTTTCTTT.

The genes are TRBV28 and TRBJ1-6, with D perhaps matching TRBD1 (5 bases). The CDR3 consists of 16 residues. V dropped 3 bases and J dropped 0 bases, with 9 bases sitting between them. Germline CDR1 reads MDHEN; CDR2 reads SYDVKM. As DNA, the CDR3 is TGTGCCAGCAGTTTTTACAGGAGCTCCTATAATTCACCCCTCCACTTT. This gives the protein CASSFYRSSYNSPLHF.

This chain joins TRBV7-3 and TRBJ2-5; TRBD2 matches at 11 bases. The CDR3 contains 15 residues. The germline V gene encodes CDR1 SGHTA and CDR2 FQGTGA. The V segment lost 1 base and the J segment 3 bases; nucleotides outside the gene matches: 1. The CDR3 reads CASSLKLAGEETQYF. CDR3 bases: TGTGCCAGCAGCTTAAAACTAGCGGGAGAAGAGACCCAGTACTTC.

The chain recombines TRBV5-1 with TRBJ2-7; 8 bases are shared with TRBD1. The CDR3 runs 16 residues. Germline V gene sequence: CDR1 SGHRS, CDR2 YFSETQ. The V gene end was trimmed by 0 bases and the J gene end by 2 bases; junction bases not matched to a gene: 7. Here the CDR3 reads CASSLASGQATYEQYF. The CDR3 DNA reads TGCGCCAGCAGCTTGGCGTCGGGACAGGCGACCTACGAGCAGTACTTC. Complete variable domain (other parts from reference TRBV5-1 and TRBJ2-7): KAGVTQTPRYLIKTRGQQVTLSCSPISGHRSVSWYQQTPGQGLQFLFEYFSETQRNKGNFPGRFSGRQFSNSRSEMNVSTLELGDSALYLCASSLASGQATYEQYFGPGTRLTVT.

The CDR3 DNA follows: TGTGCCAGCAGCCGCCGACAGGGGGCGTACACTGAAGCTTTCTTT. Protein product: CASSRRQGAYTEAFF. The chain uses TRBV5-6 and TRBJ1-1; 10 nucleotides line up with TRBD1. The CDR3 is 15 residues long. Germline CDR1 SGHDT, CDR2 YYEEEE. The V and J ends lost 4 bases and 3 bases, in that order; junction bases with no gene match: 6. The entire variable domain, with the rest obtained from reference TRBV5-6 and TRBJ1-1, is as follows: DAGVTQSPTHLIKTRGQQVTLRCSPKSGHDTVSWYQQALGQGPQFIFQYYEEEERQRGNFPDRFSGHQFPNYSSELNVNALLLGDSALYLCASSRRQGAYTEAFFGQGTRLTVV.

This chain uses TRBV28 with TRBJ1-1, with 7 bases lining up with TRBD1. This CDR3 is 14 amino acids long. Per the germline V gene, CDR1 is MDHEN and CDR2 is SYDVKM. With V trimmed by 6 bases and J by 1 base, 5 bases remained unmatched. Written as DNA, the CDR3 is TGTGCCAGCAGACCCCAGGGGGGGAACACTGAAGCTTTCTTT. Translation: CASRPQGGNTEAFF.